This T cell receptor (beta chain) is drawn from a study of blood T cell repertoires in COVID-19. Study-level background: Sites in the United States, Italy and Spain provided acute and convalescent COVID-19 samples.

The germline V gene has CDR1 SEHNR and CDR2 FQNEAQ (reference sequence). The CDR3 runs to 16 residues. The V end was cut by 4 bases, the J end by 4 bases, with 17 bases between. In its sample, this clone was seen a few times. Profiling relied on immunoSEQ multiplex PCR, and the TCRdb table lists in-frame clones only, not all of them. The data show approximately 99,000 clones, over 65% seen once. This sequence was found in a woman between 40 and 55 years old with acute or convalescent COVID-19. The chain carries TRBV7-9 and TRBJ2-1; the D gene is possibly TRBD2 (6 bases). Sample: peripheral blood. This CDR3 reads CASSYRDSPSYNEQFF. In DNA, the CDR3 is TGTGCCAGCAGCTACCGGGACTCCCCGTCGTACAATGAGCAGTTCTTC.